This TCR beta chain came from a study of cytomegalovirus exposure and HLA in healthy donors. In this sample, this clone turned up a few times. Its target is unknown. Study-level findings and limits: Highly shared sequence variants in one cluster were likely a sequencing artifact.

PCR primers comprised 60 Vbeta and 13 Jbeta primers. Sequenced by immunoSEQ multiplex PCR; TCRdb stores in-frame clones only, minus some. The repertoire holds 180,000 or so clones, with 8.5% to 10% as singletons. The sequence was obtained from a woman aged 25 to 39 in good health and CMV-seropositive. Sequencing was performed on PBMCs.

As DNA, the CDR3 is TGTGCCAGCAGTTTATCTTTCGTTGGCAGGGGCCGTTTTAATGAGCAGTTCTTC. Translating gives CASSLSFVGRGRFNEQFF. The chain carries TRBV27 and TRBJ2-1; TRBD1 is a possible D gene (6 bases). V shed 0 bases and J shed 7 bases, with 22 bases lying between them. Germline CDR1 MNHEY, CDR2 SMNVEV (reference sequence). This CDR3 is built from 18 residues.